These 12 T cell receptor beta chains originate from one sample sequenced in a study of T cell responses to AZD1222 COVID-19 vaccine. Sequencing used immunoSEQ multiplex PCR; TCRdb keeps in-frame clones, though not all of them. This table has 100,000 to 110,000 clones, about nine tenths appearing once. Sequenced material: peripheral blood, taken on day 0 of AZD1222 vaccination. The receptors originated from an adult in good health.

This sequence joins TRBV5-1 and TRBJ2-5; TRBD1 agrees at 7 bases. This CDR3 comprises 14 residues. Germline values: CDR1 SGHRS, CDR2 YFSETQ. With V trimmed by 2 bases and J by 5 bases, 6 bases remained unmatched. CDR3 protein: CASSFTTGRETQYF. For the CDR3, the DNA is TGCGCCAGCAGCTTTACGACAGGGCGGGAGACCCAGTACTTC.

The V and J genes are TRBV2 and TRBJ1-2; no firm D call. The CDR3 loop spans 15 amino acids. Germline CDR1 reads SNHLY; CDR2 reads FYNNEI. V was pared by 2 bases and J by 2 bases, with 12 bases between. The CDR3 DNA sequence: TGTGCCAGCAGTGAACGCCCAGGTTACAACTATGGCTACACCTTC. Translation gives CASSERPGYNYGYTF.

V and J are TRBV18 and TRBJ2-1; 14 bases align to TRBD2. Germline V lookup: CDR1 KGHSH, CDR2 LQKENI. The CDR3 runs to 17 residues. With 0 bases clipped from V and 7 bases from J, the junction kept 5 bases outside the gene matches. The CDR3 sequence is CASSPPGLAGVENEQFF. Written as DNA, the CDR3 is TGTGCCAGCTCACCACCGGGACTAGCGGGAGTGGAGAATGAGCAGTTCTTC.

The J gene is TRBJ2-7, the V gene TRBV28; D not resolved. CDR3 size: 13 residues. The V gene's germline CDR1 is MDHEN and CDR2 SYDVKM. Trimming pared 8 bases from V and 2 bases from J, leaving 13 bases between. In nucleotides, the CDR3 is TGTGCCAGCCTCGAAGATCCCACCTACGAGCAGTACTTC. It encodes CASLEDPTYEQYF.

The gene calls are TRBV6-1 and TRBJ1-1; D unclear. The CDR3 has 16 residues. Trimming removed 1 base at V and 3 bases at J, with 15 bases between. In germline, CDR1 is MNHNS, CDR2 SASEGT. CDR3 nucleotides: TGTGCCAGCAGTGAAGTGTATGAGGGTCCGGACACTGAAGCTTTCTTT. Protein: CASSEVYEGPDTEAFF.

The chain has TRBV4-2 and TRBJ2-7; maybe TRBD1 (5 bases). Looked up from germline, CDR1 is LGHNA and CDR2 is YNFKEQ. The V and J ends lost 0 bases and 5 bases respectively, with 14 bases between them. The length of the CDR3 is 15 residues. The CDR3 spells CASSQDRDFADEQYF. Written as DNA, the CDR3 is TGTGCCAGCAGCCAAGACAGGGATTTTGCGGACGAGCAGTACTTC.

This clone was recorded once. This rearrangement joins TRBV30 to TRBJ2-2, with TRBD2 identical over 15 bases. Germline V gives CDR1 GTSNPN, CDR2 SVGIG (reference sequence). The CDR3 contains 18 residues. Losses at the gene ends were 3 bases for V and 0 bases for J; bases not matched to a gene: 5. CDR3 sequence (DNA): TGTGCCTGGAGCGCCGGGACTAGCGGGAGGACGAACACCGGGGAGCTGTTTTTT. As protein: CAWSAGTSGRTNTGELFF.

The chain is built from TRBV15 and TRBJ1-3, with 7 bases aligning to TRBD1. The V gene end was trimmed by 8 bases and the J gene end by 2 bases; junction bases not matched to a gene: 6. The CDR3 covers 14 residues. Germline V lookup: CDR1 LNHNV, CDR2 YYDKDF (reference sequence). The CDR3 loop reads CATRGGQAGNTIYF. In DNA, the CDR3 is TGTGCCACCCGCGGAGGACAGGCTGGAAACACCATATATTTT. The full variable domain, with the rest looked up from reference TRBV15 and TRBJ1-3, is DAMVIQNPRYQVTQFGKPVTLSCSQTLNHNVMYWYQQKSSQAPKLLFHYYDKDFNNEADTPDNFQSRRPNTSFCFLDIRSPGLGDTAMYLCATRGGQAGNTIYFGEGSWLTVV.

The chain recombines TRBV19 with TRBJ2-7; a weak D match, TRBD1 (6 bases). With 3 bases removed from V and 0 bases from J, the gap between germline ends came to 9 bases. Looked up from germline, CDR1 is LNHDA and CDR2 is SQIVND (reference sequence). The CDR3 is 14 amino acids. The CDR3 loop reads CASSMDSYSYEQYF. In DNA form, the CDR3 reads TGTGCCAGTAGTATGGACAGTTACTCCTACGAGCAGTACTTC.

The chain joins TRBV27 to TRBJ2-5, with D possibly TRBD1 on 6 matching bases. CDR1 is MNHEY and CDR2 is SMNVEV in the germline V gene (reference sequence). V dropped 6 bases and J dropped 5 bases, with 13 bases sitting between them. This CDR3 is built from 13 residues. The CDR3 region has the DNA TGTGCCAGCAGGCAGGGGTCCGGGGAGACCCAGTACTTC. This encodes CASRQGSGETQYF.

The chain joins TRBV7-2 to TRBJ1-5; no clear D. Trimming left V 5 bases short and J 7 bases short, with 12 bases between. The CDR3 spans 13 residues. Germline-derived CDR1 and CDR2 are SGHTA and FQGNSA. In DNA form, the CDR3 reads TGTGCCAGCAGCCCAAGGTGGGGACAGCCCCAGCATTTT. This encodes CASSPRWGQPQHF. Supplemented by reference TRBV7-2 and TRBJ1-5, the full variable domain reads GAGVSQSPSNKVTEKGKDVELRCDPISGHTALYWYRQSLGQGLEFLIYFQGNSAPDKSGLPSDRFSAERTGGSVSTLTIQRTQQEDSAVYLCASSPRWGQPQHFGDGTRLSIL.

The chain links TRBV2 to TRBJ2-7, with 8 bases aligning to TRBD1. V was clipped by 6 bases and J by 0 bases; unmatched bases: 4. Germline CDR1 and CDR2: SNHLY and FYNNEI. This CDR3 has 14 amino acids. In DNA form, the CDR3 reads TGTGCCAGCAGGGGCGACAGGGGCTCCTACGAGCAGTACTTC. Encoded protein: CASRGDRGSYEQYF. Filled out from reference TRBV2 and TRBJ2-7, the complete variable domain reads EPEVTQTPSHQVTQMGQEVILRCVPISNHLYFYWYRQILGQKVEFLVSFYNNEISEKSEIFDDQFSVERPDGSNFTLKIRSTKLEDSAMYFCASRGDRGSYEQYFGPGTRLTVT.